This TCR beta chain was identified in a study of T cell responses to AZD1222 COVID-19 vaccine. From germline, CDR1 is SGDLS and CDR2 YYNGEE. Trimming cost V 4 bases and J 2 bases; bases outside gene matches: 3. The CDR3 runs to 14 residues. On this clone itself: Antigen unknown.

The table came from immunoSEQ multiplex PCR; TCRdb's copy has only in-frame clones and leaves some out. The sample records some 130,000 clones, 75% to 90% being singletons. Study-level findings and limits: Baseline testing showed seropositivity in only 5 or 6 AZD1222 recipients. A rise in Spike-specific TCR breadth and depth followed two AZD1222 doses.

The V call is TRBV9, the J call TRBJ1-5, with 7 bases matching TRBD1. The source was peripheral blood, collected on day 0 of AZD1222 vaccination. This TCR derives from an adult in good health. The CDR3 is CASSLTGGNQPQHF. For the CDR3, the DNA is TGTGCCAGCAGCCTCACAGGGGGCAATCAGCCCCAGCATTTT.